This T cell receptor beta chain derives from a study of glioma-infiltrating T cells after dendritic cell vaccination listed by TCRdb under 2016. General notes on the study: The cohort comprised approximately 15 glioblastoma patients from Phase I and II dendritic cell vaccination trials, 9 newly diagnosed and 6 with recurrent disease. Autologous tumor lysate-pulsed dendritic cell vaccination was administered to the patients between the early 2000s and the early 2010s. The vaccine was prepared from monocyte-derived dendritic cells that were cultured for roughly 7 days with IL-4 and GM-CSF and then pulsed overnight with autologous tumor lysate. Each patient was given three intradermal dendritic cell vaccine injections, spaced two weeks apart, in the arm below the axilla. In glioblastoma patients vaccinated with dendritic cells, deep sequencing of TCR beta CDR3 regions served to measure tumor-infiltrating lymphocyte content and to compare repertoires between tumor and blood. Survival after dendritic cell vaccination was correlated with TCR sequencing metrics, including TIL content and tumor-blood repertoire overlap.

The immunoSEQ assay amplified TCRB CDR3 regions from approximately 1.8 micrograms of genomic DNA, or from all available DNA when less than that amount was available. The multiplex PCR relied on 60 forward primers for TCR V beta segments and 13 reverse primers for J beta segments. To estimate the number of reads per starting template, synthetic control templates were added to each sample at limiting dilution. The Illumina HiSeq System generated 87 bp sequencing reads. The authors' analysis ran thus. PCR and sequencing errors were removed by a nearest neighbor algorithm that merged closely related sequences. TCR overlap was defined as the percentage of unique tumor TCR beta sequences that were also present in the same patient's peripheral blood. In TCRdb, the immuneACCESS table is reduced to in-frame sequences with V and J assigned. These tables do not hold every clone; where another copy was compared, an unresolved V gene accounts for under half, and the others remain unexplained. V, J and clone size were drawn from that table, and D and trimming were deduced from the DNA. Within this sample are around 100,000 clones, with roughly 81% of them counted one time only. Of the sample, approximately 12% falls within the top ten clones.

This clone has more than one count but fewer than ten. Its binding antigen is unknown. Within one base of it there is no much larger clone, and no base qualities were kept. Selection of patients required sufficient residual fresh-frozen tumor tissue and over two years of available survival data. Although molecular status otherwise differed among the glioblastoma patients, no patient had an isocitrate dehydrogenase mutation. PBMC were collected before vaccination, two weeks after the third vaccination, and at tumor progression if tumor progression occurred. Genomic DNA was extracted with the Qiagen DNeasy Blood extraction Kit. CDR1 and CDR2 are drawn from the germline V gene (reference sequence): SEHNR, FQNEAQ. The CDR3 numbers 14 residues from cysteine through phenylalanine. Only the CDR3 part of the read is kept: 42 bases, read in frame from the first base. For this chain, trimming is 6 bases at the V end and 7 bases at the J end, and the number of junction bases without a gene match is 10.

What the work shows at the level of the full study, not this receptor alone: The cohort was small and heterogeneous, few patients had complete blood and tumor sets, and even fewer had initial-recurrent tumor pairs. No direct relationship between TCR clonality and survival was found, suggesting that a diverse polyclonal response may matter. After dendritic cell vaccination, a higher estimated pretreatment TIL content predicted longer time to progression and longer overall survival. The response model built on TCR overlap across three groups was characterized as speculative, with prospective validation still needed.

The clonotype originates from a human donor with glioblastoma. The starting material was blood, obtained before dendritic cell vaccination. The chain links TRBV7-9 with TRBJ1-2; TRBD1 agrees with 8 junctional bases. CDR3 protein: CASSYITGGGGYTF. The bases read TGTGCCAGCAGTTATATTACAGGGGGAGGTGGCTACACCTTC.